The rows below give T cell receptor beta chains drawn from one sample of a study of vaccination and CD4 T cells after COVID-19. For these receptors, no antigen is known. TCRdb reprocessed the PCR reads with MiXCR, giving one entry per CDR3 protein. The sample carries about 20,000 distinct CDR3 sequences, 55% recorded once. Input material: CD4+ T cells from blood, cultured in vitro. These receptors all stem from a human donor who had recovered from COVID-19. CDR3s leave out the opening cysteine and the closing phenylalanine or tryptophan.

j_call	v_call	cdr3_aa
TRBJ2-1	TRBV6-1	ASSELPSGRGKQF
TRBJ1-2	TRBV10-2	ASSEQGVYGYT
TRBJ2-5	TRBV9	ASSVAWRVGPGETQY
TRBJ2-7	TRBV6-2/TRBV6-3	ASSYSVRGLILYEQY
TRBJ1-5	TRBV12-3/TRBV12-4	ASSSQGEGNQPQH
TRBJ1-1	TRBV28	ASSQDGTEAF
TRBJ2-3	TRBV7-2	ASSLGGAQDTQY
TRBJ2-5	TRBV7-9	ASSLAGSETQY
TRBJ1-2	TRBV6-5	ASSYRHDANYGYT
TRBJ1-5	TRBV19	ASSIDRGARQPQH
TRBJ1-2	TRBV18	ASSPSGLRGTYGYT
TRBJ2-7	TRBV2	ASSEPYPAPTYEQY
TRBJ2-7	TRBV28	ASTTGGEYEQY
TRBJ2-7	TRBV20-1	SAFRDRALYEQY
TRBJ2-7	TRBV19	ATSSGTSGRNEQY
TRBJ2-3	TRBV7-2	ASSLERPLAETDTQY
TRBJ1-2	TRBV20-1	SAHTGGEGGYT
TRBJ2-1	TRBV20-1	SVAGVTYNEQF
NA	TRBV28	ASSLSGTGGLTYEQY
TRBJ2-1	TRBV7-3	ASSFRGLAGDEQF
TRBJ2-1	TRBV12-3/TRBV12-4	ASSSAGLAGSQGEQF
TRBJ2-7	TRBV27	ASSVQGALDEQY
TRBJ2-2	TRBV6-1	ASSERSNTGELF
TRBJ1-2	TRBV7-2	ASSRSPGNGYT
TRBJ2-7	TRBV20-1	SARVDRASGSYEQY
TRBJ2-3	TRBV7-7	ASSQRAGGRGADTQY
TRBJ2-1	TRBV19	ASSQPSGRGEQF
TRBJ1-5	TRBV6-1	ASSEANGNQPQH
TRBJ2-3	TRBV2	ASTPREESLAQY
TRBJ2-3	TRBV20-1	SAKNGGPTDTQY
TRBJ2-2	TRBV10-1	ASSETHGIGELF
TRBJ1-1	TRBV7-9	ASTRDRPINTEAF
TRBJ1-1	TRBV24-1	ATSVAGTTEVF
TRBJ2-6	TRBV20-1	SARDRISGANVPT
TRBJ2-3	TRBV2	ASSVFTSTDTQY
TRBJ2-7	TRBV6-1	ASSEYRQGGSYEQY
TRBJ2-5	TRBV7-3	ASSLRGPFGETQY
TRBJ1-6	TRBV20-1	SARGGHRGNSPLH
TRBJ2-5	TRBV7-2	ASSLVAGGPQETQY
TRBJ1-2	TRBV15	ATSLDRDYGYT